This is a list of T cell receptor beta chains from one sample in a study of T cell responses to AZD1222 COVID-19 vaccine. Clones were sequenced by immunoSEQ multiplex PCR, and TCRdb holds only the in-frame ones, with some missing. The data show 100,000 to 150,000 clones, approximately 85% seen once. The starting material was peripheral blood, obtained 28 days after the second AZD1222 dose. The receptors stem from an adult who received the AZD1222 COVID-19 vaccine. Both conserved end residues are part of each CDR3. D genes are given only for firm matches. Clone size is given for some rows only: seen once, a few or many times, or a class if the clone is expanded.

16	TRBV5-5	many	TRBJ1-5	NA	TGTGCCAGCAGCTTGGAGGGGGGTTTGGGCAATCAGCCCCAGCATTTT	CASSLEGGLGNQPQHF
12	TRBV12-5	NA	TRBJ2-1	NA	TGTGCTAGTGGAACAAAGCTCAATGAGCAGTTCTTC	CASGTKLNEQFF
15	TRBV19	NA	TRBJ2-1	TRBD2	TGTGCCAGTATCCAGACTAGCGGGGCTTACAATGAGCAGTTCTTC	CASIQTSGAYNEQFF
16	TRBV5-1	NA	TRBJ1-6	NA	TGCGCCAGCACCCCGGGGCGGAGCTCCTATAATTCACCCCTCCACTTT	CASTPGRSSYNSPLHF
16	TRBV25-1	NA	TRBJ1-6	NA	TGTGCCAGCAGTGAAGGAATGTTGGGGTCGAATTCACCCCTCCACTTT	CASSEGMLGSNSPLHF
14	TRBV5-6	once	TRBJ1-1	TRBD1	TGTGCCAGCAGCTCGGGACAGGGTGAACCTGAAGCTTTCTTT	CASSSGQGEPEAFF
14	TRBV27	NA	TRBJ1-1	NA	TGTGCCAGCAGTCCGCTAGAGTTCCAGGGTGAAGCTTTCTTT	CASSPLEFQGEAFF
13	TRBV7-2	NA	TRBJ1-5	NA	TGTGCCAGCAGCTACAATATGAGACAGCCCCAGCATTTT	CASSYNMRQPQHF
14	TRBV5-1	NA	TRBJ1-2	NA	TGCGCCAGCAGCGATGCGGGCCCTAACTATGGCTACACCTTC	CASSDAGPNYGYTF
13	TRBV6-1	NA	TRBJ2-3	NA	TGTGCCAGCAGCCCGTTGGACACAGATACGCAGTATTTT	CASSPLDTDTQYF
14	TRBV7-8	NA	TRBJ2-7	TRBD2	TGTGCCACCCGCGCCGGGGCGGGGGAACCCGAGCAGTACTTC	CATRAGAGEPEQYF